This TCR beta chain was sequenced for a study of T cell responses to AZD1222 COVID-19 vaccine. Study-wide findings and caveats: Sampling that yielded the repertoires occurred only after the peak T cell response. Most donors were white British and more were female, and clonal diversity was possibly underestimated. The study identified only five to seven AZD1222 recipients as seropositive at baseline. Nearly half of spike-specific TCRs reportedly target variant regions that are unmutated in the B.1.351 and B.1.1.7 variants.

Germline assignment: CDR1 SGHRS and CDR2 YFSETQ. The CDR3 has 14 amino acids. Unmatched junction bases numbered 5, after V lost 2 bases and J lost 9 bases. TCRdb's table, derived via immunoSEQ multiplex PCR, lists solely in-frame clones and lacks some. This table holds roughly 100,000 clones, under 95% found once. Note on this clone: Its antigen remains unidentified.

This chain uses TRBV5-1 with TRBJ1-2, with 12 bases that match TRBD1. The TCR comes from an adult in good health. Sample: peripheral blood, taken on day 0 of AZD1222 vaccination. Here the CDR3 reads CASSFGTGGNSYTF. CDR3 nucleotides: TGCGCCAGCAGCTTCGGGACAGGGGGCAATAGCTACACCTTC.